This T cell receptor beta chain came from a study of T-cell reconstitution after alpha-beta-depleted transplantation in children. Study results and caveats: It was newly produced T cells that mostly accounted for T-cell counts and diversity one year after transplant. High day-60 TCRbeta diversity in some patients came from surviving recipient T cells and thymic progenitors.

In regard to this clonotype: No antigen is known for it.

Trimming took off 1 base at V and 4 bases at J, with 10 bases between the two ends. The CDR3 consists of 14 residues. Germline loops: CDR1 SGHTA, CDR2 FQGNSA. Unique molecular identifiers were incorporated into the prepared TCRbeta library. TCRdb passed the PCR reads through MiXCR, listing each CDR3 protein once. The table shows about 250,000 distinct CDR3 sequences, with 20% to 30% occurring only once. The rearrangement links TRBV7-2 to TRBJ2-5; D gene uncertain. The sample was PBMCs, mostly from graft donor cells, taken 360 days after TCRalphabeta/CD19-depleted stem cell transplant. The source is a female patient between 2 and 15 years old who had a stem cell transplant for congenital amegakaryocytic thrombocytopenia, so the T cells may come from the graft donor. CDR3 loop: CASSLVNWRETQYF. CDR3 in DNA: TGTGCCAGCAGCTTAGTGAATTGGAGAGAGACCCAGTACTTC.